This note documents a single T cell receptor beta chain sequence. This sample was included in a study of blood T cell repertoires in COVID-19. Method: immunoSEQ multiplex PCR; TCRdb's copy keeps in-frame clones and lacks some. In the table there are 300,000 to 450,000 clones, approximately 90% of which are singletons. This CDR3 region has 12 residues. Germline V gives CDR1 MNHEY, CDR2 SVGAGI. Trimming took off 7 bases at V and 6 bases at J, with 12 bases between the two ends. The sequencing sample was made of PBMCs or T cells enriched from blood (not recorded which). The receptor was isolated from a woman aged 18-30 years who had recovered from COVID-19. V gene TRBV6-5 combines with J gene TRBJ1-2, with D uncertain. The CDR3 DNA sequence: TGTGCCAGCACAGGTCAGGTAGATGGCTACACCTTC. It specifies CASTGQVDGYTF.